Below are 4 T cell receptor beta chains sequenced from a single sample in a study of cytomegalovirus exposure and HLA in healthy donors. Sequencing used immunoSEQ multiplex PCR; TCRdb keeps in-frame clones, though not all of them. Counted here are 120,000 or so clones, around 96% occurring once; the ten biggest clones make up about 1.7%. Sequenced input: PBMCs. These receptors were taken from a man aged 18 to 30 in good health and CMV-seronegative.

The chain has TRBV19 and TRBJ1-1; 7 bases align to TRBD1. The V gene end was trimmed by 8 bases and the J gene end by 6 bases; junction bases not matched to a gene: 9. The germline CDR1 and CDR2 sequences are LNHDA and SQIVND (reference sequence). The CDR3 is 13 amino acids. The CDR3 bases are TGTGCCAGTGGGGGACAGCGGGTCGCTGAAGCTTTCTTT. Its protein is CASGGQRVAEAFF. The full variable domain, with the rest looked up from reference TRBV19 and TRBJ1-1, is DGGITQSPKYLFRKEGQNVTLSCEQNLNHDAMYWYRQDPGQGLRLIYYSQIVNDFQKGDIAEGYSVSREKKESFPLTVTSAQKNPTAFYLCASGGQRVAEAFFGQGTRLTVV.

V and J are TRBV6-5 and TRBJ2-2, with D unresolved. Trimming removed 2 bases from V and 1 base from J, with 5 bases in between. CDR1 and CDR2 from the germline V gene are MNHEY and SVGAGI. CDR3 size: 14 residues. The CDR3 DNA sequence: TGTGCCAGCAGTTACGGGCTGAACACCGGGGAGCTGTTTTTT. This sequence encodes CASSYGLNTGELFF.

The rearrangement joins TRBV27 to TRBJ2-3; TRBD1 aligns across 10 bases. Germline V gene data show CDR1 as MNHEY and CDR2 as SMNVEV (reference sequence). This CDR3 is built from 15 residues. The J segment lost 3 bases and the V segment lost 4 bases, leaving 4 bases of the junction unmatched. CDR3 in DNA: TGTGCCAGCAGTTCCGGACAGGGGGGGACAGATACGCAGTATTTT. It translates to CASSSGQGGTDTQYF.

The chain links TRBV19 to TRBJ2-1, with a weak D call TRBD1 (6 bases). Trimming took off 3 bases at V and 12 bases at J, with 15 bases between the two ends. Germline CDR1 is LNHDA and CDR2 is SQIVND (reference sequence). The CDR3 is 13 residues long. The CDR3 coding sequence is TGTGCCAGTAGTATGGTGGACAGCTCGACGCAGTTCTTC. As protein: CASSMVDSSTQFF.